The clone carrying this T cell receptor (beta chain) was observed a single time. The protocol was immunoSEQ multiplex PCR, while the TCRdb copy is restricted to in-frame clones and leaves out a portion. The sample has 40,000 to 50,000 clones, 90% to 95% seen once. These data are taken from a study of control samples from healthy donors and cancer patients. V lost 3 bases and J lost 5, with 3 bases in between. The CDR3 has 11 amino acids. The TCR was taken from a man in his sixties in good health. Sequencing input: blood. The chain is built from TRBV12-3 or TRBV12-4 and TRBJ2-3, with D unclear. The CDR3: CASSFVDTQYF. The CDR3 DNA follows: TGTGCCAGCAGTTTTGTAGATACGCAGTATTTT.